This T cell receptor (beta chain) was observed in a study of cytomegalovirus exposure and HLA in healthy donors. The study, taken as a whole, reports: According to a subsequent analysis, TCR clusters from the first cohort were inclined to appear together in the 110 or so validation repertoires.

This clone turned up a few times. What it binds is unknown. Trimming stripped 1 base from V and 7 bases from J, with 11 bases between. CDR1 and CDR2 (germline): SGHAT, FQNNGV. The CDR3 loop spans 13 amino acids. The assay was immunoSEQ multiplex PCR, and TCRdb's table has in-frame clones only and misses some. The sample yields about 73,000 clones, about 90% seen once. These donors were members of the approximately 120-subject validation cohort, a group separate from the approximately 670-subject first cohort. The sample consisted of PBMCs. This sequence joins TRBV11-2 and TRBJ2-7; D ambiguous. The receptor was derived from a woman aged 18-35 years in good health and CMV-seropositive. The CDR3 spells CASSLVPGEEQYF. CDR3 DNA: TGTGCCAGCAGCTTAGTCCCCGGAGAGGAGCAGTACTTC.